The clone carrying this T cell receptor beta chain was counted ten times or more. Time point meaning: patch test 1, 2 weeks after DPC sensitization. Stated treatment: therapeutic diphenylcyclopropenone sensitization with weekly scalp DPC. Whole blood that had not been fractionated was the source of extracted total RNA. Via MiXCR, TCRdb re-called the RACE reads, giving one row per CDR3 protein. This table holds roughly 100,000 distinct CDR3 sequences, approximately 10% found once. This sample stems from a study of human T cells and chemical hapten exposure. Study information: Sensitizing treatment utilized 2% DPC over an approximately 2 cm by approximately 2 cm portion of upper inner arm skin. Slight volume differences across pooled libraries mainly accounted for varying per-sample TCR yields.

This TCR derives from a woman aged 40 to 55 with alopecia areata. Some clones in this sample may be carry-over from other donors' samples. The sequenced sample was whole blood, obtained in connection with sensitization to the hapten diphenylcyclopropenone (DPC).

The CDR3 nucleotides are TGTGCCAGCAGTGCCGGGACAGAACCCTCCGAGCAGTACTTC. Its protein is CASSAGTEPSEQYF. The chain has TRBV12-3 or TRBV12-4 and TRBJ2-7, with 7 bases that match TRBD1. The V gene end was trimmed by 5 bases and the J gene end by 6 bases; junction bases not matched to a gene: 10. This CDR3 region has 14 residues.